This T cell receptor beta chain was documented in a study of blood T cell repertoires in COVID-19. Study context: Samples representing acute and convalescent COVID-19 were sourced from the United States, Italy and Spain. T cells, B-cell-depleted T cells, or PBMCs supplied cDNA or gDNA.

Original methodology: How many nucleated cells were present was estimated from reference gene primer amplification. This table comes from immunoSEQ multiplex PCR, and its TCRdb copy is limited to in-frame clones, with some not included. Clone size and V and J calls were adopted from that table, with D and trimming inferred from the DNA. This sample yields nearly 300,000 clones, of which approximately 90% are seen a single time; 5.5% to 8% belongs to the top ten. This CDR3 is 15 amino acids long. The germline V gene has CDR1 MNHEY and CDR2 SVGAGI. Trimming left V 0 bases short and J 4 bases short, with 12 bases between.

J is TRBJ1-2 and V is TRBV6-5; TRBD1 might be the D (6 bases). Material for sequencing was peripheral blood. The receptor's source is a woman aged 25 to 45 who had recovered from COVID-19. The CDR3 reads CASSYSSPDSYGYTF. CDR3 bases: TGTGCCAGCAGTTACTCCAGCCCGGACAGCTATGGCTACACCTTC.